This T cell receptor beta chain was found in a study of tumor and adjacent non-tumor tissue in lung cancer. Points from the study as a whole: Significantly higher TCR diversity was found in tumor than normal lung.

RNA was extracted from bulk tissue without any cell sorting. The normal lung tissue was taken more than 3 cm from the tumor edge. The CDR3 is made up of 12 amino acids. Germline loops: CDR1 SQVTM, CDR2 ANQGSEA. A modified ARM-PCR protocol with three rounds of nested PCR amplified TCRbeta. TCRdb re-derived calls from the multiplex PCR reads in MiXCR, one entry per CDR3 protein. The data show approximately 100,000 distinct CDR3 sequences, with approximately 60% seen just once and roughly 19% held by the top ten. Note on this clonotype: Its specificity is unknown. A read error may account for a junction end that differs from germline.

The V gene is TRBV29-1, the J gene TRBJ2-7; D gene unclear. The receptor comes from a young man with non-small cell lung cancer. The sample was distant non-tumor lung tissue. This CDR3 is CGFRLSSYEHYF. Written as DNA, the CDR3 is TGCGGCTTCAGACTGAGCTCCTACGAGCACTACTTC.